The clone carrying this TCR beta chain was recorded at least ten times. The antigen is not known. Trimming took off 0 bases at V and 4 bases at J, with 14 bases between the two ends. This CDR3 is 16 amino acids long. From germline, CDR1 is MNHNY and CDR2 SVGAGI (reference sequence). The sample originates from a study of human T cells and chemical hapten exposure. Looking at the study overall: Variation in per-sample TCR yields came mainly from small pooled library volume differences. Study results and limitations: TCRs exceeding a frequency of 1 in 1000 stayed unchanged under DPC sensitization.

The time point here: healthy volunteer bleed at 6 weeks. The starting material, unfractionated whole blood, was used for total RNA extraction. As the library was built, unique molecular identifiers were attached to individual cDNA molecules. Authors' processing steps: A per-sample median of about 94,000 TCRs was observed, with counts ranging from roughly 23,224 to 750,000. TCRdb reprocessed the RACE reads via MiXCR and lists one record per CDR3 protein. In this record, the V and J calls reflect TCRdb's handling and not the investigators' own analysis. The sample yields roughly 80,000 distinct CDR3 sequences, approximately 8.6% seen once.

The receptor was derived from a female donor in good health. Some clones in this sample may be carry-over from other donors' samples. The genes are TRBV6-6 and TRBJ2-3; the D gene is possibly TRBD1 (5 bases). The sample consisted of whole blood. In DNA form, the CDR3 reads TGTGCCAGCAGTTACTCGTGGGGCTTGGGCTCAGATACGCAGTATTTT. Protein: CASSYSWGLGSDTQYF.